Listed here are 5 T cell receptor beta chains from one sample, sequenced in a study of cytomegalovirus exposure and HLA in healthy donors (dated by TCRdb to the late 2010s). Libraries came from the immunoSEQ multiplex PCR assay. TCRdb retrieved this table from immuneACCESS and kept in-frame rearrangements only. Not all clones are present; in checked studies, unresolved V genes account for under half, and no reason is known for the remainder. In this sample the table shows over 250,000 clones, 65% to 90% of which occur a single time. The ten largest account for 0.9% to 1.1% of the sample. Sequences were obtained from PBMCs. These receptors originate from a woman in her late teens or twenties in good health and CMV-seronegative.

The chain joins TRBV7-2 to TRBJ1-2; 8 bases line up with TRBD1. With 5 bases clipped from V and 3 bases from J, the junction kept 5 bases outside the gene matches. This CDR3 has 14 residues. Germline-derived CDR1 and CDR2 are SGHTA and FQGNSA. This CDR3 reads CASSVQGADYGYTF. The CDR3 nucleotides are TGTGCCAGCAGCGTCCAGGGGGCCGACTATGGCTACACCTTC.

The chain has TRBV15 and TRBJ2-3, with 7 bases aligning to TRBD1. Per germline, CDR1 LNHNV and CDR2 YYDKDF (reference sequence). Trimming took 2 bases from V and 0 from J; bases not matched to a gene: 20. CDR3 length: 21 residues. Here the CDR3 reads CATSRLEKGADSPWSTDTQYF. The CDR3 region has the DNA TGTGCCACCAGCAGATTGGAGAAGGGGGCAGACTCACCCTGGAGCACAGATACGCAGTATTTT.

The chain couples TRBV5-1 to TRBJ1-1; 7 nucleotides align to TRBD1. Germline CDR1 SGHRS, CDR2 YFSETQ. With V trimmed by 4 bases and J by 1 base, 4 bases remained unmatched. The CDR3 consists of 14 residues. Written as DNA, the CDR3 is TGCGCCAGCAGCCCCGGGGACAGGAACACTGAAGCTTTCTTT. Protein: CASSPGDRNTEAFF. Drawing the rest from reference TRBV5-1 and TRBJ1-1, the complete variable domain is KAGVTQTPRYLIKTRGQQVTLSCSPISGHRSVSWYQQTPGQGLQFLFEYFSETQRNKGNFPGRFSGRQFSNSRSEMNVSTLELGDSALYLCASSPGDRNTEAFFGQGTRLTVV.

The CDR3 DNA reads as TGTGCCAGCAGCCCGGACAGGGCATCGACCCTCCACTTT. It yields the protein CASSPDRASTLHF. This sequence joins TRBV11-2 and TRBJ1-6; TRBD1 aligns across 8 bases. Per the germline V gene, CDR1 is SGHAT and CDR2 is FQNNGV. The CDR3 sequence is 13 residues long. J gave up 14 bases and V 5 bases, and 8 bases lay outside the gene matches. The full variable domain, rest sourced from reference TRBV11-2 and TRBJ1-6, is EAGVAQSPRYKIIEKRQSVAFWCNPISGHATLYWYQQILGQGPKLLIQFQNNGVVDDSQLPKDRFSAERLKGVDSTLKIQPAKLEDSAVYLCASSPDRASTLHFGNGTRLTVT.

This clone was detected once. CDR3 nucleotide sequence: TGTGCCAGCAGCTTTGGAGGAAATCAGCCCCAGCATTTT. Translated: CASSFGGNQPQHF. J is TRBJ1-5 and V is TRBV11-2; D is uncertain. V lost 3 bases and J lost 4, with 7 bases in between. The length of the CDR3 is 13 residues. The V gene's germline CDR1 is SGHAT and CDR2 FQNNGV.